The clone carrying this TCR beta chain was observed a handful of times. As yet, its antigen is unknown. Germline V gene data show CDR1 as GTSNPN and CDR2 as SVGIG (reference sequence). The V gene end was trimmed by 4 bases and the J gene end by 4 bases; junction bases not matched to a gene: 9. CDR3 length: 14 amino acids. The data stem from a study of CD8 T cells in ankylosing spondylitis. Generation of TCR beta libraries employed quantitative 5'-RACE incorporating molecular barcodes. TCRdb analysed the 5' RACE reads with MiXCR anew, one entry per CDR3 protein. The sample lists about 240,000 distinct CDR3 sequences, 9.5% to 12% occurring once. General observations from the study: A motif in TCR beta, a set of eight highly homologous variants, appeared characteristic of ankylosing spondylitis blood. In ankylosing spondylitis patients, matched synovial fluid reportedly showed significant enrichment of disease-linked clones. Disease-linked clones were CD8+ and relatively rare in peripheral blood.

Sequenced material: blood, either unsorted or a sorted T cell fraction (not recorded which). The chain is built from TRBV30 and TRBJ1-1; 7 bases agree with TRBD1. The sequence was collected from a male donor with ankylosing spondylitis or in good health (not recorded which). The CDR3 DNA is TGTGCCTGGATCGACGAGGGGGCTGTCACTGAAGCTTTCTTT. Protein: CAWIDEGAVTEAFF.